This T cell receptor (beta chain) was retrieved from a study of shared clonotypes between healthy human individuals. As for this clone: Its cognate antigen is unknown.

Naive CD8 cells were CD45RO-negative, positively selected for CCR7, excluding terminally differentiated effector memory CD45RA+ cells. General study points: Non-shared clonotypes showed lower generation probabilities than clonotypes common to all four donors. The naive CD4 repertoires of several donors were compared, and approximately 5% of clonotypes were shared. The expectation was that sequencing depth would affect clonotype sharing among donors.

Measured with immunoSEQ multiplex PCR; TCRdb has only the in-frame clones, and not every one. The top ten clones hold roughly 0.12% of a sample with hundreds of thousands of clones, roughly 95% of them seen once. Input material: naive CD8+ T cells sorted from blood. This TCR derives from a woman aged 25 to 45 in good health.

CDR3 bases: TGTGCCAGCAGCGTAGAGGGGGTCTCGGCATACAATGAGCAGTTCTTC. This codes for CASSVEGVSAYNEQFF. The rearrangement joins TRBV9 to TRBJ2-1, with D possibly TRBD1 on 6 matching bases. Germline CDR1 SGDLS, CDR2 YYNGEE. V was shortened by 0 bases and J by 4 bases, with 14 bases between the two germline ends. The CDR3 spans 16 residues. Drawing the rest from reference TRBV9 and TRBJ2-1, the complete variable domain is DSGVTQTPKHLITATGQRVTLRCSPRSGDLSVYWYQQSLDQGLQFLIQYYNGEERAKGNILERFSAQQFPDLHSELNLSSLELGDSALYFCASSVEGVSAYNEQFFGPGTRLTVL.